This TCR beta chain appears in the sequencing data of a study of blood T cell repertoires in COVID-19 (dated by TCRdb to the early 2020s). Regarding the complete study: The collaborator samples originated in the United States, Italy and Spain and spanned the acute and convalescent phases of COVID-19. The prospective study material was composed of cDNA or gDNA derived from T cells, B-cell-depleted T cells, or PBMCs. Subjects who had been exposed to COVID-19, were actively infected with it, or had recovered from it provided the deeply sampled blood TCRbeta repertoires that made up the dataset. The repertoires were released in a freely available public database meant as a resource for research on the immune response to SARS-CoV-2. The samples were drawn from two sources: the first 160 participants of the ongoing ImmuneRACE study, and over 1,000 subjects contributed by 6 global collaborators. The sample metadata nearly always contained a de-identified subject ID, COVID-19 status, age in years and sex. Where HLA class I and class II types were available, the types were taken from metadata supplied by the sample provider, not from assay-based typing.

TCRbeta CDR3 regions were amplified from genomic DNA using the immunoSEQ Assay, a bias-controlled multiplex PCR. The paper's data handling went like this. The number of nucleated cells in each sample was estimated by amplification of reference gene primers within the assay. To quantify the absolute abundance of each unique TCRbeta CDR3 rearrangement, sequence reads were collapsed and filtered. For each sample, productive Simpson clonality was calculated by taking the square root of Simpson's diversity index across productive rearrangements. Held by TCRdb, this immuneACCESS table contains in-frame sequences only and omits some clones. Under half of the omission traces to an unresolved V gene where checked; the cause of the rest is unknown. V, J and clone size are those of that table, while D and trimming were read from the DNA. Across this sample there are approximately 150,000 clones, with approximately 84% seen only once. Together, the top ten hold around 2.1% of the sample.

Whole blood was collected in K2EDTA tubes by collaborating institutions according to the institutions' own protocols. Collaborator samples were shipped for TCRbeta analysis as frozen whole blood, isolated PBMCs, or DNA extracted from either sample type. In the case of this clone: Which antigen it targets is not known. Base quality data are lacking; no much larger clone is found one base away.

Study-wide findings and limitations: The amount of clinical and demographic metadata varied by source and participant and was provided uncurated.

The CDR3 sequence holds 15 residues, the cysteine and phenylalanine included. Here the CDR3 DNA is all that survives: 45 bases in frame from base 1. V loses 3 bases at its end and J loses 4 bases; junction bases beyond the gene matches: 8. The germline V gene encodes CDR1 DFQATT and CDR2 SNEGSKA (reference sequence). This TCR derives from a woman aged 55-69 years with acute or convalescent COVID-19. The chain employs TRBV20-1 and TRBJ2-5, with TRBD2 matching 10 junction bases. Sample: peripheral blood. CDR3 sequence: CSASRLAGVRETQYF. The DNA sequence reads TGCAGTGCTAGTAGGCTAGCGGGAGTGAGAGAGACCCAGTACTTC.